This T cell receptor (beta chain) is drawn from a study of control samples from healthy donors and cancer patients. V dropped 4 bases and J dropped 0 bases, with 11 bases sitting between them. The germline V gene has CDR1 SGHDT and CDR2 YYEEEE. CDR3 length: 16 residues. Measured with immunoSEQ multiplex PCR; TCRdb has only the in-frame clones, and not every one. The data contain about 17,000 clones, roughly nine tenths of them seen just once; the ten biggest clones take up 32%. This chain links TRBV5-6 with TRBJ1-6; D gene uncertain. The specimen sequenced was PBMCs. The TCR sequence derives from a man aged 55 to 70 with head and neck cancer. Here the CDR3 reads CASSPDGSSYNSPLHF. The CDR3 DNA sequence: TGTGCCAGCAGCCCGGACGGTAGCTCCTATAATTCACCCCTCCACTTT.